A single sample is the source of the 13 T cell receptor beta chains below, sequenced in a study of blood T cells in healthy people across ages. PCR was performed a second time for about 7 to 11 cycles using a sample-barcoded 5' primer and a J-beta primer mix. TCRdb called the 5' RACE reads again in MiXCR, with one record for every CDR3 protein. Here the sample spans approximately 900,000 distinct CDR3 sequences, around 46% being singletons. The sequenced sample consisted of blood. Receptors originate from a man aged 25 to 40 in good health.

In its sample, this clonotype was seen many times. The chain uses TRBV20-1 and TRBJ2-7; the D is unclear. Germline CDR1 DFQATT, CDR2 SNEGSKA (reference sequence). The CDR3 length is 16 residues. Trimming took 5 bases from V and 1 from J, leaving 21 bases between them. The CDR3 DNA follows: TGCAGTGCTCCCGGCTCGCCCGGCCCTCCTTCCTACGAGCAGTACTTC. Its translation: CSAPGSPGPPSYEQYF.

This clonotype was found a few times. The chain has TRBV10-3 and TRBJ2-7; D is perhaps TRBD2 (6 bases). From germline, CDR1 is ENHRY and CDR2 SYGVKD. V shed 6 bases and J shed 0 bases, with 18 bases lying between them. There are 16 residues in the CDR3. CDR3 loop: CAIRAGPSLNSYEQYF. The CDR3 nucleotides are TGTGCCATCAGAGCGGGTCCTAGCCTCAACTCCTACGAGCAGTACTTC.

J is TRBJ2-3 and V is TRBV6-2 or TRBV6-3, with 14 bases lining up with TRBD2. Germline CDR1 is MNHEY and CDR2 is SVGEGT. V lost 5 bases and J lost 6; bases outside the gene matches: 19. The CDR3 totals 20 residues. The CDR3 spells CASSRDRGTSGSPNRDTQYF. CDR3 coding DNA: TGTGCCAGCAGTAGGGATAGGGGGACTAGCGGGAGCCCTAACCGGGATACGCAGTATTTT.

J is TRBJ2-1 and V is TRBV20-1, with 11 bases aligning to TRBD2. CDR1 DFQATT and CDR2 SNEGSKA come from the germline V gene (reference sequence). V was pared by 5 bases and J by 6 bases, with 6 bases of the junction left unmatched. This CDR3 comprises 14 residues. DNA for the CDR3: TGCAGTGCTCCCGGGACTAGCGGATCCAATGAGCAGTTCTTC. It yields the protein CSAPGTSGSNEQFF.

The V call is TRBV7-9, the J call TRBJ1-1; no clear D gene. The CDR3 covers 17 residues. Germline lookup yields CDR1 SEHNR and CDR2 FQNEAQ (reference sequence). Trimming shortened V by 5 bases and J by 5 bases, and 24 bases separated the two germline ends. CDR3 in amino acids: CASSLPLGRRPETEAFF. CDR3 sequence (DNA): TGTGCCAGCAGCCTCCCACTGGGGAGACGCCCGGAAACTGAAGCTTTCTTT. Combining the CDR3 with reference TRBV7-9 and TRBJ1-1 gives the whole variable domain DTGVSQNPRHKITKRGQNVTFRCDPISEHNRLYWYRQTLGQGPEFLTYFQNEAQLEKSRLLSDRFSAERPKGSFSTLEIQRTEQGDSAMYLCASSLPLGRRPETEAFFGQGTRLTVV.

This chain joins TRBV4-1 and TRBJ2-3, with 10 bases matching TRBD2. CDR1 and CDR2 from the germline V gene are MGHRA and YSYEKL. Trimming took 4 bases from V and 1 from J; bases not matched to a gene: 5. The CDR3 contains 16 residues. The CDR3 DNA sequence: TGCGCCAGCAGCCGTGGGAGCGGGGGGGGCACAGATACGCAGTATTTT. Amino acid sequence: CASSRGSGGGTDTQYF.

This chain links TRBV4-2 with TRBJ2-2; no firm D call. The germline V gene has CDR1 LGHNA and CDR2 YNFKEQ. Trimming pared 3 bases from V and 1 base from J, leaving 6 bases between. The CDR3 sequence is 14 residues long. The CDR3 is CASSHRENTGELFF. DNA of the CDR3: TGTGCCAGCAGCCATCGAGAGAACACCGGGGAGCTGTTTTTT.

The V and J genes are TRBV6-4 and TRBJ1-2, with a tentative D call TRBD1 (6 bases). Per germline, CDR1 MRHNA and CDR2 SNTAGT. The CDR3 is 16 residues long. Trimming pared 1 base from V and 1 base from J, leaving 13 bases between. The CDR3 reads CASSDWGQGFNYGYTF. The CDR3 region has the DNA TGTGCCAGCAGTGACTGGGGACAAGGGTTTAACTATGGCTACACCTTC.

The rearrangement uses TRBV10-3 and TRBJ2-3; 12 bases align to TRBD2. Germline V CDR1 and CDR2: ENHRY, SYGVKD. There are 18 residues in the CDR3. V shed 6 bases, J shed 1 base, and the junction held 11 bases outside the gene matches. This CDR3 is CAISPRTSGGSGTDTQYF. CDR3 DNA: TGTGCCATCAGCCCACGTACTAGCGGGGGGTCGGGCACAGATACGCAGTATTTT.

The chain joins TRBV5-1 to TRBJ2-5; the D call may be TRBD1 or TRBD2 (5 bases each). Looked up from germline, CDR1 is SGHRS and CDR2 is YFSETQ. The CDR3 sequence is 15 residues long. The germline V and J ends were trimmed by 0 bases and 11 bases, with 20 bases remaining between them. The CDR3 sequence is CASSLGLSLLGEQYF. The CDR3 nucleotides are TGCGCCAGCAGCTTGGGACTGAGCCTTTTGGGGGAGCAGTACTTC.

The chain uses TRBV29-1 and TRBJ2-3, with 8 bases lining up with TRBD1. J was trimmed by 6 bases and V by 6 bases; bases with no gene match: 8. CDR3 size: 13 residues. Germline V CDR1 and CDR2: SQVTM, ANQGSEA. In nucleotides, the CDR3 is TGCAGCGTGGTAAGGACAGGGACGGATACGCAGTATTTT. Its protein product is CSVVRTGTDTQYF.

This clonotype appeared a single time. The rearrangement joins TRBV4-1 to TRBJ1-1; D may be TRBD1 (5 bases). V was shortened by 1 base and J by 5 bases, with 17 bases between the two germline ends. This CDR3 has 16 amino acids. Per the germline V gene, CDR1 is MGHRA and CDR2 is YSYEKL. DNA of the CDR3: TGCGCCAGCAGCCAAGGGAGGGGTCCCGCGGGGACTGAAGCTTTCTTT. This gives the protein CASSQGRGPAGTEAFF.

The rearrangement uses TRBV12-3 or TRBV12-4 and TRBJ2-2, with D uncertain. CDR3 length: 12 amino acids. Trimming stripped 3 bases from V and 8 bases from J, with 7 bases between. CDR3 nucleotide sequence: TGTGCCAGCAGTTTGGTCGAAGGGGAGCTGTTTTTT. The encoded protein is CASSLVEGELFF.